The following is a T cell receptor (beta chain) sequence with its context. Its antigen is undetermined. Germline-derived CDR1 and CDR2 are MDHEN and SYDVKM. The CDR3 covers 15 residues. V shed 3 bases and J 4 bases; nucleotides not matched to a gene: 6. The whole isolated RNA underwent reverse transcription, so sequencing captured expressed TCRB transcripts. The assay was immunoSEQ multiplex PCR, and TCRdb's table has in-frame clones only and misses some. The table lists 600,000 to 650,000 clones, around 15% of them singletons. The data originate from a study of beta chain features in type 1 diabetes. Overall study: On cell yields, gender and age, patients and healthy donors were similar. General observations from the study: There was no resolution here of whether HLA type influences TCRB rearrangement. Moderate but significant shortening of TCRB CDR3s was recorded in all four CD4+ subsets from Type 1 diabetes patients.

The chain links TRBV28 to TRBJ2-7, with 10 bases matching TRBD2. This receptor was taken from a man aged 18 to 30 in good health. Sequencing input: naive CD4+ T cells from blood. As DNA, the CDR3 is TGTGCCAGCAGTTTTTCTAGCGGGGGATTTTACGAGCAGTACTTC. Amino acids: CASSFSSGGFYEQYF.